The 5 T cell receptor beta chains presented below share a single source sample, sequenced in a study of neurological immune-mediated disorders. TCRdb recomputed calls from the 5' RACE reads with MiXCR, one row per CDR3 protein. Of 55,000 to 75,000 distinct CDR3 sequences listed, approximately 13% were seen once; the top ten hold 4.6%. Time point meaning: longitudinal time-point 1 (baseline). Material for sequencing was PBMCs. The source of these receptors is a female donor with HTLV-1-associated myelopathy (HAM/TSP).

In this sample, this clonotype turned up a few times. The chain couples TRBV18 to TRBJ2-3, with D perhaps TRBD2 (6 bases). Germline CDR1 reads KGHSH; CDR2 reads LQKENI. V dropped 6 bases and J dropped 3 bases, with 10 bases sitting between them. CDR3 length: 13 amino acids. The CDR3 region is CASSWRATDTQYF. The CDR3 region has the DNA TGTGCCAGCTCGTGGAGGGCGACAGATACGCAGTATTTT.

The chain uses TRBV7-9 and TRBJ2-3; D is uncertain. The germline CDR1 and CDR2 sequences are SEHNR and FQNEAQ (reference sequence). V was shortened by 2 bases and J by 0 bases, with 9 bases between the two germline ends. The CDR3 length is 15 residues. The CDR3 loop is CASSLLGPSTDTQYF. The DNA for the CDR3 is TGTGCCAGCAGCTTACTCGGGCCCAGCACAGATACGCAGTATTTT.

A word on this clonotype: With a much larger clone just one base away, this may be a read error. The chain is built from TRBV6-5 and TRBJ2-7; 13 bases are a match to TRBD2. The CDR3 loop spans 16 amino acids. Germline V gene sequence: CDR1 MNHEY, CDR2 SVGAGI. The V gene end was trimmed by 7 bases and the J gene end by 2 bases; junction bases not matched to a gene: 8. The CDR3 spells CASILLAGGKTYEQYF. As DNA, the CDR3 is TGTGCCAGCATTTTACTAGCGGGGGGGAAAACCTACGAGCAGTACTTC.

The sample holds many counts of this clonotype. This chain joins TRBV7-3 and TRBJ1-1; the D is unclear. Germline V gene data show CDR1 as SGHTA and CDR2 as FQGTGA. The CDR3 covers 13 residues. The V end was cut by 2 bases, the J end by 3 bases, with 7 bases between. The CDR3 region is CASSLSSHTEAFF. The DNA for the CDR3 is TGTGCCAGCAGCTTATCATCACACACTGAAGCTTTCTTT.

This clonotype was detected ten times or more. The chain is built from TRBV5-1 and TRBJ2-7; 9 nucleotides line up with TRBD2. This CDR3 has 15 amino acids. Trimming took 0 bases from V and 6 from J; bases not matched to a gene: 7. CDR1 is SGHRS, CDR2 YFSETQ, per germline. For the CDR3, the DNA is TGCGCCAGCAGCTTGGAGGCGGGGGGGCTCTCCGAGCAGTACTTC. The encoded protein is CASSLEAGGLSEQYF.